This T cell receptor beta chain was recorded in a study of beta chain features in type 1 diabetes. General study findings and limits: PCR might favor shorter templates, equally in patients and controls.

Per the germline V gene, CDR1 is MNHEY and CDR2 is SMNVEV (reference sequence). The ends were cut back, 6 bases at V and 1 base at J, with 11 bases in the middle. The CDR3 totals 14 residues. On this clone: Its antigen is currently unknown.

Investigators reverse transcribed all isolated RNA, so they sequenced expressed TCRB transcripts. Generated by immunoSEQ multiplex PCR, the TCRdb table keeps only in-frame clones and is missing some. The sample consists of 38,000 or so clones, 64% of them appearing once. This chain uses TRBV27 with TRBJ2-3; D may be TRBD2 (5 bases). Sequenced sample: Tregs from blood. The origin of this receptor is a woman aged 25-40 years in good health. This CDR3 is CASRRAGRTDTQYF. CDR3 nucleotide sequence: TGTGCCAGCAGGCGGGCAGGACGCACAGATACGCAGTATTTT.